This passage covers 3 T cell receptor beta chains from one sample sequenced in a study of T cells in Graves' hyperthyroidism and ophthalmopathy. Amplification yielded TCR beta CDR3 regions, with RNA transcripts as the source. A first-round RT-PCR of the TCR CDR3 used the HTBI primer set. A single record per CDR3 protein comes from TCRdb applying MiXCR to the multiplex PCR reads. The table includes 490,000 or so distinct CDR3 sequences, 15% to 20% detected once. The sample comprised blood. The receptors here all came from a woman aged 30 to 39 with Graves' ophthalmopathy.

This clonotype has at least ten counts. V gene TRBV2 combines with J gene TRBJ2-5; TRBD1 matches at 8 bases. The V and J ends lost 7 bases and 2 bases, in that order; junction bases with no gene match: 3. The CDR3 is made up of 13 amino acids. Per germline, CDR1 SNHLY and CDR2 FYNNEI. The CDR3 is CASTRDRQETQYF. The CDR3, as DNA: TGTGCCAGCACCCGGGACAGGCAAGAGACCCAGTACTTC.

This clonotype has ten or more counts. The chain combines TRBV7-8 with TRBJ1-2; 10 bases are a match to TRBD1. The CDR3 length is 17 residues. Germline trimming cut 1 base from V and 4 bases from J; bases unmatched to any gene: 9. Germline-derived CDR1 and CDR2 are SGHVS and FQNEAQ. CDR3 sequence: CASSLGPRQGAGYGYTF. In nucleotides, the CDR3 is TGTGCCAGCAGCTTAGGCCCCAGACAGGGGGCGGGCTATGGCTACACCTTC.

This clonotype was seen repeatedly, ten times or more. The rearrangement links TRBV15 to TRBJ2-7, with a weak D call TRBD1 (6 bases). V was shortened by 3 bases and J by 0 bases, with 12 bases between the two germline ends. CDR1 LNHNV and CDR2 YYDKDF come from the germline V gene (reference sequence). The CDR3 covers 15 residues. Here the CDR3 DNA reads TGTGCCACCAGCAGTGTCGACAGGAGCTCCTACGAGCAGTACTTC. It translates to CATSSVDRSSYEQYF.